This TCR beta chain was captured by sequencing in a study of CD8 T cells in Susac syndrome. From germline, CDR1 is MNHNS and CDR2 SASEGT. The CDR3 sequence is 13 residues long. The V and J ends lost 10 bases and 1 base respectively, with 8 bases between them. This clonotype was seen only once. Random hexamers served to reverse transcribe roughly 0.5 to 1 ug RNA. TCRdb fed the immunoSEQ multiplex PCR reads into MiXCR, producing one record per CDR3 protein. The sample has 200,000 to 250,000 distinct CDR3 sequences; over 85% are singletons. Sequencing of TCR beta covered CD8+ and CD4+ T cells obtained from blood.

The clonotype comes from a human donor with multiple sclerosis. The sample was CD4+ T cells from PBMCs. The chain has TRBV6-1 and TRBJ2-6, with D hard to call. CDR3 nucleotide sequence: TGTGCCACGGAGTCGTCTGGGGCCAACGTCCTGACTTTC. Amino acids: CATESSGANVLTF.